This is a list of T cell receptor beta chains from one sample in a study of T cells after yellow fever vaccination. TCRdb re-analysed the 5' RACE reads in MiXCR, keeping a single row per CDR3 protein. The sample has about 74,000 distinct CDR3 sequences; around 6.9% are singletons. This material consisted of CD8+ T cells sorted from PBMCs, taken 4 to 5 days after the first yellow fever vaccination. These receptors all come from a man in his late teens or twenties who received the YFV17D yellow fever vaccine. CDR3s leave out the opening cysteine and the closing phenylalanine or tryptophan. The order of the fields is J gene, V gene, CDR3 protein.

J: TRBJ2-7
V: TRBV7-3
CDR3: ASITRPGLAGGPSYEQY

J: TRBJ1-1
V: TRBV7-9
CDR3: ASTTPPAATEAF

J: TRBJ2-1
V: TRBV7-9
CDR3: ASSPDLDRGGFDEQF

J: TRBJ2-1
V: TRBV20-1
CDR3: SARDRVLSYNEQF

J: TRBJ2-3
V: TRBV7-6
CDR3: ASSLVGPGDTQY

J: TRBJ2-7
V: TRBV29-1
CDR3: SVEGAAYEQY

J: TRBJ1-2
V: TRBV7-9
CDR3: ASSPDGYQYLYGYT

J: TRBJ2-7
V: TRBV4-1
CDR3: ASSPGTGETYEQY

J: TRBJ2-1
V: TRBV12-3/TRBV12-4
CDR3: ASSLGDKGLEQF

J: TRBJ2-1
V: TRBV12-3/TRBV12-4
CDR3: ASRVEGPHFYNEQF

J: TRBJ1-1
V: TRBV5-1
CDR3: ASSWTSPRNTEAF

J: TRBJ2-5
V: TRBV7-6
CDR3: ASSLLTSGMETQY

J: TRBJ2-4
V: TRBV6-5
CDR3: ASSPGGLAKNIQY

J: TRBJ2-5
V: TRBV20-1
CDR3: SARGTAKQETQY

J: TRBJ2-1
V: TRBV4-1
CDR3: SSSQEPIRDTPNEQF

J: TRBJ2-7
V: TRBV15
CDR3: ATSTEGVSYEQY

J: TRBJ1-1
V: TRBV7-8
CDR3: ASSHVRGNTEAF

J: TRBJ2-1
V: TRBV12-3/TRBV12-4
CDR3: ASSLGLYSYNEQF

J: TRBJ2-1
V: TRBV29-1
CDR3: SVVGAGEGSEQF

J: TRBJ2-1
V: TRBV7-6
CDR3: ASTPDSPDRVGEQF

J: TRBJ2-5
V: TRBV7-2
CDR3: ASSAPREGWETQY

J: TRBJ2-5
V: TRBV5-4
CDR3: ASSLGQGEETQY

J: TRBJ1-2
V: TRBV27
CDR3: ASSPGIGDGYGYT

J: TRBJ1-1
V: TRBV7-2
CDR3: ASSTVEVGTEAF

J: TRBJ1-1
V: TRBV19
CDR3: ASSIQASDTEAF

J: TRBJ2-7
V: TRBV12-3/TRBV12-4
CDR3: ASSLALGGDYEQY

J: TRBJ2-7
V: TRBV7-4
CDR3: ASSPARGALRPEQY

J: TRBJ2-1
V: TRBV4-2
CDR3: ASSQEYSSGVYNEQS

J: TRBJ2-1
V: TRBV27
CDR3: ASSLSTSTYNEQF

J: TRBJ2-3
V: TRBV9
CDR3: ASSVGGEITDTQY

J: TRBJ2-7
V: TRBV12-3/TRBV12-4
CDR3: ASSLAPSYEQY

J: TRBJ2-2
V: TRBV11-2
CDR3: ASIGQTNTGELF

J: TRBJ1-5
V: TRBV11-2
CDR3: ASSASGGDRVGYQPQH

J: TRBJ2-1
V: TRBV4-3
CDR3: ASSQDLDASGAYYNEQF

J: TRBJ2-1
V: TRBV5-1
CDR3: ASSSRLGVPYNEQF

J: TRBJ2-1
V: TRBV20-1
CDR3: SAREGGQAYNEQF

J: TRBJ2-3
V: TRBV5-3
CDR3: ARRTGGTDTQY

J: TRBJ2-7
V: TRBV29-1
CDR3: SVEDRTAQEYEQY

J: TRBJ2-2
V: TRBV9
CDR3: ASSVEGTRTAWRSGELF

J: TRBJ2-2
V: TRBV10-3
CDR3: AIRDSGAGELF

J: TRBJ2-2
V: TRBV7-9
CDR3: ALRDTGELF

J: TRBJ2-3
V: TRBV5-1
CDR3: ASSTHGREVSDTQY

J: TRBJ1-3
V: TRBV20-1
CDR3: SARQRNSGNTIY

J: TRBJ2-7
V: TRBV5-1
CDR3: ASSYGTGWDYEQY

J: TRBJ1-3
V: TRBV12-3/TRBV12-4
CDR3: AMGGGNTIY